The subject of this entry is one T cell receptor beta chain. The data are from a study of cytomegalovirus exposure and HLA in healthy donors. As for the study in general: The approximately 120 million unique TCR beta sequences, from roughly 170 million T cells, were found by an earlier analysis.

The CDR3 length is 16 residues. Germline V lookup: CDR1 LGHNA, CDR2 YNFKEQ. Vbeta (60) and Jbeta (13) primers were used in the PCR. Sequenced by immunoSEQ multiplex PCR; TCRdb stores in-frame clones only, minus some. The repertoire table contains tens of thousands of clones. The specimen was PBMCs. The gene calls are TRBV4-2 and TRBJ2-5; 7 bases map to TRBD1. Near its end, the DNA agrees better with TRBJ2-7, so the J call may be wrong. The sequence came from a man aged 50 to 60 in good health and CMV-seropositive. The CDR3 coding sequence is TGTGCCAGCAGCCAACTCCGGGACAGCAACACCTACGAGCAGTACTTC. Protein product: CASSQLRDSNTYEQYF.